This TCR beta chain was recorded in a study of blood T cell repertoires in COVID-19. Study background: Samples of COVID-19 (acute and convalescent) were obtained from the United States, Italy and Spain. Nucleic acid was either cDNA or gDNA, and it came from T cells, B-cell-depleted T cells, or PBMCs.

Per the germline V gene, CDR1 is PRHDT and CDR2 is FYEKMQ (reference sequence). The CDR3 is 14 residues long. V lost 1 base to trimming and J lost 5 bases, with 11 bases between them. In the source study's methods: By means of reference gene primer amplification, nucleated cell counts were estimated. Only in-frame clones appear in the TCRdb table, and some are missing; sequencing was by immunoSEQ multiplex PCR. For V, J and clone size, that table is used; D and trimming come from the DNA. The table lists 180,000 or so clones, about 77% of them singletons. The chain links TRBV13 to TRBJ1-1; D perhaps matches TRBD1 (5 bases). What was sequenced was peripheral blood. This TCR derives from a woman aged 80 or older with active or convalescent COVID-19. In nucleotides, the CDR3 is TGTGCCAGCAGCTTAGAGGGCCCAGGGACTGAAGCTTTCTTT. Translating gives CASSLEGPGTEAFF. The variable domain in full, completed from reference TRBV13 and TRBJ1-1, reads AAGVIQSPRHLIKEKRETATLKCYPIPRHDTVYWYQQGPGQDPQFLISFYEKMQSDKGSIPDRFSAQQFSDYHSELNMSSLELGDSALYFCASSLEGPGTEAFFGQGTRLTVV.